A single sample gave rise to the 10 T cell receptor beta chains below, sequenced in a study of T-cell reconstitution after alpha-beta-depleted transplantation in children. This sample's TCRbeta library carried unique molecular identifier barcodes. From the PCR reads, TCRdb called clonotypes with MiXCR, one entry per CDR3 protein. The sample lists some 240,000 distinct CDR3 sequences, approximately 9.8% seen once, with about 5.4% in the top ten. The specimen comprised PBMCs from the stem cell graft donor, sampled from the stem cell graft. The receptors come from a human donor who donated a stem cell graft to a child with SCID.

This clonotype has ten or more counts. The chain couples TRBV19 to TRBJ1-2, with 8 bases that match TRBD1. CDR1 is LNHDA and CDR2 is SQIVND in the germline V gene (reference sequence). Trimming took 3 bases from V and 6 from J; bases not matched to a gene: 12. The CDR3 totals 16 residues. Here the CDR3 DNA reads TGTGCCAGTAGTATCCTCCCGACCAGGGGGCTCCATGGCTACACCTTC. Translating it yields CASSILPTRGLHGYTF.

This clonotype was counted many times. The V call is TRBV29-1, the J call TRBJ2-5; 8 nucleotides line up with TRBD1. V shed 4 bases and J 4 bases; nucleotides not matched to a gene: 2. CDR3 size: 12 residues. Per the germline V gene, CDR1 is SQVTM and CDR2 is ANQGSEA. The CDR3 sequence: CSVVQGAETQYF. The CDR3 DNA reads TGCAGCGTTGTCCAGGGGGCAGAGACCCAGTACTTC.

Many counts were recorded for this clonotype. V is TRBV4-1 and J is TRBJ1-5; the D gene is possibly TRBD1 (5 bases). Per the germline V gene, CDR1 is MGHRA and CDR2 is YSYEKL. Between the trimmed V and J ends, which lost 1 base and 2 bases, there was a span of 9 bases. The CDR3 has 15 amino acids. CDR3 DNA sequence: TGCGCCAGCAGCCAAGCAGGGTACGGCAATCAGCCCCAGCATTTT. Translation: CASSQAGYGNQPQHF.

This clonotype came up many times. DNA of the CDR3: TGTGCCAGCAGAGTAAGGGAGCCGGCTACCACTGAAGCTTTCTTT. Translating it yields CASRVREPATTEAFF. The chain employs TRBV7-9 and TRBJ1-1; D gene unclear. This CDR3 region has 15 residues. V was cut by 6 bases and J by 4 bases, with 18 bases left in between. Per germline, CDR1 SEHNR and CDR2 FQNEAQ (reference sequence).

This clonotype occurred many times. This chain links TRBV5-1 with TRBJ2-7; D gene ambiguous. The V gene's germline CDR1 is SGHRS and CDR2 YFSETQ. V was trimmed by 1 base and J by 3 bases, leaving 8 bases between them. The CDR3 totals 13 residues. The CDR3, as DNA: TGCGCCAGCAGCTTGCGAGAGAACTACGAGCAGTACTTC. It is translated as CASSLRENYEQYF.

This clonotype was counted many times. The genes are TRBV5-1 and TRBJ2-7, with D perhaps matching TRBD1 (6 bases). Germline V gene sequence: CDR1 SGHRS, CDR2 YFSETQ. The CDR3 is 14 amino acids. Deletions cut 2 bases from V and 2 bases from J, with 11 bases between. For the CDR3, the DNA is TGCGCCAGCAGCTTTGGACAGACCCCCTACGAGCAGTACTTC. As protein: CASSFGQTPYEQYF.

Ten or more counts support this clonotype. The gene calls are TRBV28 and TRBJ2-5; 11 bases are shared with TRBD2. Germline assignment: CDR1 MDHEN and CDR2 SYDVKM. The CDR3 runs to 15 residues. With 5 bases clipped from V and 2 bases from J, the junction kept 4 bases outside the gene matches. The CDR3 sequence is CASSVAGGEQETQYF. The CDR3 nucleotides read TGTGCCAGCAGTGTAGCGGGGGGGGAACAAGAGACCCAGTACTTC.

The chain recombines TRBV20-1 with TRBJ1-2; 9 bases match TRBD1. The V gene's germline CDR1 is DFQATT and CDR2 SNEGSKA (reference sequence). The CDR3 contains 12 residues. V was clipped by 4 bases and J by 4 bases; unmatched bases: 1. The CDR3 reads CSANRGPYGYTF. CDR3 bases: TGCAGTGCTAACAGGGGGCCCTATGGCTACACCTTC.

This clonotype was seen repeatedly, ten times or more. The CDR3: CSARPPPAGGPFEQFF. CDR3 DNA sequence: TGCAGTGCTAGACCCCCACCAGCGGGGGGGCCCTTTGAGCAGTTCTTC. The V gene is TRBV20-1, the J gene TRBJ2-1, with 10 bases fitting TRBD2. Germline values: CDR1 DFQATT, CDR2 SNEGSKA (reference sequence). Unmatched junction bases numbered 13, after V lost 2 bases and J lost 9 bases. The CDR3 sequence is 16 residues long.

This chain connects TRBV20-1 to TRBJ1-2; D is possibly TRBD1 (5 bases). V lost 3 bases to trimming and J lost 5 bases, with 16 bases between them. This CDR3 comprises 14 residues. From germline, CDR1 is DFQATT and CDR2 SNEGSKA (reference sequence). CDR3 nucleotides: TGCAGTGCTAGCCAAGGCAGGGTTTATTATGGCTACACCTTC. It translates to CSASQGRVYYGYTF.